These 29 T cell receptor beta chains came from one sample sequenced in a study of control samples from healthy donors and cancer patients. This table comes from immunoSEQ multiplex PCR, and its TCRdb copy is limited to in-frame clones, with some not included. The data show tens of thousands of clones, around nine tenths seen once. Sequenced input: PBMCs. These TCRs come from a man aged 25-40 years with colorectal cancer.

V and J are TRBV19 and TRBJ2-1; TRBD1 or TRBD2 may be the D gene (5 bases each). The germline V gene encodes CDR1 LNHDA and CDR2 SQIVND (reference sequence). V gave up 5 bases and J gave up 2 bases, with 10 bases separating them. CDR3 length: 14 residues. CDR3 sequence: CASSRGLAYNEQFF. DNA of the CDR3: TGTGCCAGTAGTCGGGGCTTAGCCTACAATGAGCAGTTCTTC.

The chain couples TRBV2 to TRBJ2-1, with D uncertain. CDR1 and CDR2 from the germline V gene are SNHLY and FYNNEI. The V gene lost 3 bases and the J gene lost 12 bases, with 9 bases spanning the gap. The CDR3 has 11 residues. Here the CDR3 reads CASSDGFGQFF. CDR3 DNA sequence: TGTGCCAGCAGTGATGGTTTTGGGCAGTTCTTC.

The chain couples TRBV6-2 or TRBV6-3 to TRBJ2-7, with D perhaps assigned TRBD1 or TRBD2 (5 bases each). Deletions cut 0 bases from V and 1 base from J, with 13 bases between. CDR1 and CDR2 from the germline V gene are MNHEY and SVGEGT. The CDR3 contains 16 residues. CDR3 protein: CASSYSIGTQSYEQYF. CDR3 bases: TGTGCCAGCAGTTACTCGATAGGGACCCAATCCTACGAGCAGTACTTC.

This clone was detected once. The chain has TRBV6-6 and TRBJ2-6; the D is unclear. Germline CDR1 MNHNY, CDR2 SVGAGI (reference sequence). With 6 bases removed from V and 0 bases from J, the gap between germline ends came to 9 bases. CDR3 length: 15 residues. CDR3: CASRDHDSGANVLTF. Here the CDR3 DNA reads TGTGCCAGCAGGGATCATGACTCTGGGGCCAACGTCCTGACTTTC.

V gene TRBV5-1 combines with J gene TRBJ2-3; TRBD2 matches 9 bases. CDR1 is SGHRS, CDR2 YFSETQ, per germline. The V and J ends lost 7 bases and 3 bases, in that order; junction bases with no gene match: 15. This CDR3 has 17 amino acids. The CDR3 is CASRTFVAGGLTDTQYF. In DNA, the CDR3 is TGCGCCAGCCGTACCTTCGTGGCGGGGGGGTTGACAGATACGCAGTATTTT.

The chain employs TRBV4-3 and TRBJ2-3; the D is unclear. This CDR3 spans 12 amino acids. The V end lost 1 base, the J end lost 5 bases, and 4 bases lay between the germline ends. The germline gives CDR1 LGHNA, CDR2 YSLEER. CDR3 sequence: CASSQVRDTQYF. CDR3 nucleotides: TGCGCCAGCAGCCAAGTGAGAGATACGCAGTATTTT.

This clone was counted between two and nine times. The J gene is TRBJ2-7, the V gene TRBV29-1; D gene unclear. There are 12 residues in the CDR3. Germline CDR1 SQVTM, CDR2 ANQGSEA. Trimming stripped 4 bases from V and 7 bases from J, with 14 bases between. The CDR3 loop reads CSVVEEHGEQYF. CDR3 nucleotide sequence: TGCAGCGTTGTAGAGGAACACGGTGAGCAGTACTTC.

Points on this clone: The junction shows a germline mismatch at one end, possibly a read error. This sample includes further DNA sequences coding for the same CDR3. The V call is TRBV3-1 (or the pseudogene TRBV3-2), the J call TRBJ1-2, with 7 bases lining up with TRBD1. Germline CDR1 is LGHDT and CDR2 is YNNKEL (reference sequence). The CDR3 covers 16 residues. CDR3: CASSQVTGTANYGYTF. In nucleotides, the CDR3 is TGTGCCAGTAGCCAAGTGACAGGGACAGCGAACTATGGCTACACCTTC.

Only a few counts were recorded for this clone. This CDR3 is also generated by other DNA sequences in the sample. V gene TRBV6-6 combines with J gene TRBJ1-1; D is ambiguous. Germline CDR1 and CDR2: MNHNY and SVGAGI (reference sequence). This CDR3 region has 16 residues. V was pared by 0 bases and J by 1 base, with 12 bases between. DNA for the CDR3: TGTGCCAGCAGTTACTCGATCGGTAGGGCGAACACTGAAGCTTTCTTT. This translates into CASSYSIGRANTEAFF.

The chain joins TRBV7-2 to TRBJ1-1; 7 bases are shared with TRBD1. J lost 2 bases, V lost 4 bases, and 4 bases had no gene match. This CDR3 is built from 14 residues. The germline gives CDR1 SGHTA, CDR2 FQGNSA. The CDR3 protein is CASSWTGANTEAFF. CDR3 bases: TGTGCCAGCAGCTGGACAGGAGCCAACACTGAAGCTTTCTTT.

This chain links TRBV2 with TRBJ2-4, with D perhaps TRBD1 (5 bases). The V end lost 4 bases, the J end lost 9 bases, and 16 bases lay between the germline ends. This CDR3 is 14 amino acids long. CDR1 SNHLY and CDR2 FYNNEI come from the germline V gene. The CDR3 region has the DNA TGTGCCAGCAGTGCCCAGGCGGCAAGGGGCATTCAGTACTTC. Residues: CASSAQAARGIQYF.

This clone was recorded only once. The genes are TRBV9 and TRBJ2-1; TRBD1 might be the D (6 bases). Germline V lookup: CDR1 SGDLS, CDR2 YYNGEE. Deletions cut 0 bases from V and 8 bases from J, with 12 bases between. This CDR3 region has 14 residues. CDR3 loop: CASSVEGDGYEQFF. CDR3 in DNA: TGTGCCAGCAGCGTAGAGGGGGACGGCTATGAGCAGTTCTTC.

The chain employs TRBV19 and TRBJ2-5; D is uncertain. CDR1 LNHDA and CDR2 SQIVND come from the germline V gene (reference sequence). This CDR3 is 15 amino acids long. Trimming left V 2 bases short and J 3 bases short, with 13 bases between. The chain's CDR3 is CASSISFAEKETQYF. For the CDR3, the DNA is TGTGCCAGTAGTATAAGTTTCGCAGAAAAAGAGACCCAGTACTTC.

This rearrangement joins TRBV18 to TRBJ1-4; unclear D gene. Germline CDR1 is KGHSH and CDR2 is LQKENI. This CDR3 region has 14 residues. Trimming pared 5 bases from V and 8 bases from J, leaving 15 bases between. The CDR3 nucleotides read TGTGCCAGCTCAACCACAGAGCCTCAGGAAAAACTGTTTTTT. This codes for CASSTTEPQEKLFF.

Written as DNA, the CDR3 is TGTGCCAGCAGGGGGGGCAGGGGGTTCTACGAGCAGTACTTC. This translates into CASRGGRGFYEQYF. The chain uses TRBV27 and TRBJ2-7, with a weak D call TRBD1 (7 bases). The CDR3 loop spans 14 amino acids. The V gene's germline CDR1 is MNHEY and CDR2 SMNVEV (reference sequence). V was trimmed by 6 bases and J by 3 bases, leaving 15 bases between them.

CDR3 nucleotide sequence: TGTGCCAGCACCCCGACCTACTACGAGCAGTACGTC. Translation: CASTPTYYEQYV. The chain couples TRBV2 to TRBJ2-7; D is unresolved. Between the trimmed V and J ends, which lost 7 bases and 3 bases, there was a span of 10 bases. Per the germline V gene, CDR1 is SNHLY and CDR2 is FYNNEI. The CDR3 is made up of 12 amino acids.

The CDR3 protein is CASSRTGGLGTEAFF. CDR3 nucleotides: TGTGCCAGCAGTCGTACCGGGGGGCTTGGGACTGAAGCTTTCTTT. The rearrangement joins TRBV6-5 to TRBJ1-1; the D gene is possibly TRBD1 (6 bases). The CDR3 is 15 amino acids. V was trimmed by 5 bases and J by 5 bases, leaving 18 bases between them. CDR1 is MNHEY, CDR2 SVGAGI, per germline.

This chain joins TRBV4-1 and TRBJ2-7; 9 positions match TRBD1. This CDR3 is 17 amino acids long. Germline CDR1 MGHRA, CDR2 YSYEKL. V shed 2 bases, J shed 5 bases, and the junction held 13 bases outside the gene matches. CDR3 DNA sequence: TGCGCCAGCAGCCAATCGGATCTCGGGACAGGGAATAACGAGCAGTACTTC. Protein sequence: CASSQSDLGTGNNEQYF.

This sequence joins TRBV19 and TRBJ2-1; 8 bases map to TRBD1. The germline gives CDR1 LNHDA, CDR2 SQIVND (reference sequence). J gave up 6 bases and V 5 bases, and 3 bases lay outside the gene matches. The CDR3 has 13 amino acids. The CDR3 region is CASSVTGVNEQFF. As DNA, the CDR3 is TGTGCCAGTAGTGTGACAGGGGTCAATGAGCAGTTCTTC.

V and J are TRBV20-1 and TRBJ1-1, with D uncertain. The CDR3 covers 9 residues. Germline V CDR1 and CDR2: DFQATT, SNEGSKA (reference sequence). V lost 6 bases, J lost 11 bases, and 10 bases lay in between. The DNA for the CDR3 is TGCAGTGCCGCGCCGCCTGCTTTCTTT. Encoded protein: CSAAPPAFF.

V is TRBV7-8 and J is TRBJ1-2; no clear D. The CDR3 is made up of 14 amino acids. The germline V and J ends were trimmed by 2 bases and 4 bases, with 11 bases remaining between them. The germline CDR1 and CDR2 sequences are SGHVS and FQNEAQ. The CDR3 region has the DNA TGTGCCAGCAGCTTATCGACGCTCGCCTATGGCTACACCTTC. This sequence encodes CASSLSTLAYGYTF. The variable domain in full, with the rest retrieved from reference TRBV7-8 and TRBJ1-2, is GAGVSQSPRYKVAKRGQDVALRCDPISGHVSLFWYQQALGQGPEFLTYFQNEAQLDKSGLPSDRFFAERPEGSVSTLKIQRTQQEDSAVYLCASSLSTLAYGYTFGSGTRLTVV.

V is TRBV2 and J is TRBJ2-5; 9 positions match TRBD1. CDR3 length: 12 residues. Germline V gives CDR1 SNHLY, CDR2 FYNNEI. The trim removed 6 bases at V and 4 bases at J, leaving 0 bases unmatched. Written as DNA, the CDR3 is TGTGCCAGCAGGGACAGGGGAGAGACCCAGTACTTC. Translation: CASRDRGETQYF.

In this sample, this clone turned up a few times. The V gene is TRBV29-1, the J gene TRBJ1-2; D may be TRBD1 (6 bases). V was cut by 4 bases and J by 2 bases, with 8 bases left in between. In germline, CDR1 is SQVTM, CDR2 ANQGSEA. The CDR3 runs 12 residues. CDR3 DNA sequence: TGCAGCGTTGCGGACAGAAACTATGGCTACACCTTC. As protein: CSVADRNYGYTF.

The rearrangement joins TRBV29-1 to TRBJ2-2; TRBD2 matches at 14 bases. Germline loops: CDR1 SQVTM, CDR2 ANQGSEA. CDR3 length: 17 amino acids. V lost 3 bases, J lost 7 bases, and 10 bases stayed unmatched. In DNA, the CDR3 is TGCAGCGTTGATTCCCTGACTAGCGGGGGGGCGGGCGGGGAGCTGTTTTTT. The encoded protein is CSVDSLTSGGAGGELFF.

The chain has TRBV4-1 and TRBJ2-7; D is possibly TRBD1 (6 bases). Germline V gives CDR1 MGHRA, CDR2 YSYEKL. The CDR3 runs to 15 residues. Trimming left V 0 bases short and J 4 bases short, with 13 bases between. The CDR3 region is CASSQDDRIYYEQYF. The CDR3 nucleotides read TGCGCCAGCAGCCAAGACGACAGGATATATTACGAGCAGTACTTC.

This clone was seen only once. This chain connects TRBV5-6 to TRBJ1-5; D gene ambiguous. There are 12 residues in the CDR3. Trimming cost V 4 bases and J 9 bases, with 11 bases left between them. Per germline, CDR1 SGHDT and CDR2 YYEEEE. The CDR3 nucleotides are TGTGCCAGCAGCCCAGGTGGTCTGCCCCAGCATTTT. Its translation is CASSPGGLPQHF.

This clone came up a few times. CDR3 nucleotides: TGTGCCAGCAGCAGCACAGTTAACTATGGCTACACCTTC. This sequence encodes CASSSTVNYGYTF. The V and J genes are TRBV6-5 and TRBJ1-2; the D is unclear. This CDR3 has 13 amino acids. Germline V gene data show CDR1 as MNHEY and CDR2 as SVGAGI. Trimming removed 6 bases from V and 1 base from J, with 9 bases in between.

This chain joins TRBV6-6 and TRBJ1-5, with a weak D call TRBD1 (5 bases). The CDR3 consists of 13 residues. The germline gives CDR1 MNHNY, CDR2 SVGAGI (reference sequence). V was shortened by 7 bases and J by 3 bases, with 10 bases between the two germline ends. CDR3 region: CASTKGYNQPQHF. The CDR3 DNA sequence: TGTGCCAGCACTAAGGGGTACAATCAGCCCCAGCATTTT.

The genes are TRBV11-2 and TRBJ2-1; possibly TRBD1 for D (5 bases). This CDR3 comprises 14 residues. The V and J ends lost 6 bases and 4 bases respectively, with 13 bases between them. Looked up from germline, CDR1 is SGHAT and CDR2 is FQNNGV. The CDR3 reads CASSPDSHYNEQFF. The CDR3, as DNA: TGTGCCAGCAGTCCCGACAGTCATTACAATGAGCAGTTCTTC.